Presented here are 28 T cell receptor beta chains from one specimen sequenced in a study of T cell repertoires in aging, cancer and after chemotherapy. A mixed TRB-A/B primer pool amplified rearranged TRB by multiplex touch-down PCR. TCRdb processed the multiplex PCR reads anew with MiXCR; each CDR3 protein has one entry. The table includes about 2,000 distinct CDR3 sequences, roughly 20% detected once. Peripheral blood genomic DNA, not sorted cells or RNA, was the template. Source material: blood. Every receptor here comes from a human donor with a solid tumor.

A few counts support this clonotype. This sequence joins TRBV28 and TRBJ1-2; weak D call: TRBD1 (6 bases). CDR3 length: 13 amino acids. Trimming took off 3 bases at V and 4 bases at J, with 9 bases between the two ends. Germline V gene sequence: CDR1 MDHEN, CDR2 SYDVKM. The CDR3 is CASSLWGRYGYTF. CDR3 in DNA: TGTGCCAGCAGTTTGTGGGGGCGCTATGGCTACACCTTC.

The gene calls are TRBV4-1 and TRBJ1-2; D may be TRBD1 (5 bases). Germline values: CDR1 MGHRA, CDR2 YSYEKL. There are 15 residues in the CDR3. V was pared by 2 bases and J by 5 bases, with 15 bases between. The CDR3 nucleotides are TGCGCCAGCAGCCAACCCACCGGGACGGGGTATGGCTACACCTTC. Translating gives CASSQPTGTGYGYTF.

The chain carries TRBV7-2 and TRBJ1-6; tentative D call: TRBD1 (6 bases). CDR1 SGHTA and CDR2 FQGNSA come from the germline V gene. V shed 5 bases and J shed 7 bases, with 18 bases lying between them. CDR3 size: 16 residues. CDR3 nucleotide sequence: TGTGCCAGCAGCCAAGATAACAGGGCCGGCAATTCACCCCTCCACTTT. Protein: CASSQDNRAGNSPLHF.

The chain couples TRBV29-1 to TRBJ2-3; D might be TRBD1 or TRBD2, each matching 6 bases. V lost 3 bases to trimming and J lost 2 bases, with 12 bases between them. Looked up from germline, CDR1 is SQVTM and CDR2 is ANQGSEA. The CDR3 length is 14 residues. This CDR3 reads CSVEGAGFTDTQYF. DNA for the CDR3: TGCAGCGTTGAGGGGGCGGGATTCACAGATACGCAGTATTTT.

Turning to this clonotype: A read error is possible here, since a much larger clone lies one base away. This chain joins TRBV20-1 and TRBJ2-7; the D is unclear. Germline V CDR1 and CDR2: DFQATT, SNEGSKA (reference sequence). The CDR3 is 14 amino acids. V was cut by 0 bases and J by 3 bases, with 12 bases left in between. The CDR3, as DNA: TGCAGTGCTAGAGATGCCCGGATAGACTACGAGCAGTACTTC. Translation gives CSARDARIDYEQYF.

This clonotype was counted only a few times. The rearrangement joins TRBV25-1 to TRBJ2-1, with 11 bases matching TRBD2. The CDR3 is 19 residues long. Germline trimming cut 3 bases from V and 0 bases from J; bases unmatched to any gene: 10. Germline CDR1 is MGHDK and CDR2 is SYGVNS. The CDR3 is CASSDPTTSGMGSYNEQFF. The CDR3 nucleotides read TGTGCCAGCAGTGACCCTACGACTAGCGGGATGGGCTCCTACAATGAGCAGTTCTTC.

This clonotype is medium-sized in the sample. This chain connects TRBV5-4 to TRBJ1-6; D is perhaps TRBD1 (6 bases). CDR1 SGHNT and CDR2 YYREEE come from the germline V gene (reference sequence). The CDR3 contains 17 residues. The ends were cut back, 0 bases at V and 5 bases at J, with 15 bases in the middle. For the CDR3, the DNA is TGTGCCAGCAGCTTGGCACTCAGGGGAATGCATAATTCACCCCTCCACTTT. Residues: CASSLALRGMHNSPLHF. The full variable domain, completed using reference TRBV5-4 and TRBJ1-6, is ETGVTQSPTHLIKTRGQQVTLRCSSQSGHNTVSWYQQALGQGPQFIFQYYREEENGRGNFPPRFSGLQFPNYSSELNVNALELDDSALYLCASSLALRGMHNSPLHFGNGTRLTVT.

As regards this clonotype: The junction departs from germline at one end; a sequencing error may be responsible. The rearrangement joins TRBV10-3 to TRBJ2-2; TRBD1 matches at 8 bases. The length of the CDR3 is 15 residues. Germline V gene lookup returns CDR1 ENHRY and CDR2 SYGVKD. The CDR3 sequence: CAIRSRGPDTVELFF. The CDR3 coding sequence is TGTGCCATCAGGAGCAGGGGGCCGGACACCGTGGAGCTGTTTTTT.

In its sample, this clonotype ranks as medium-sized. This chain links TRBV27 with TRBJ2-7; D might be TRBD2 (6 bases). The CDR3 length is 14 residues. Germline V CDR1 and CDR2: MNHEY, SMNVEV (reference sequence). The germline V and J ends were trimmed by 4 bases and 7 bases, with 17 bases remaining between them. CDR3 coding DNA: TGTGCCAGCAGTTATGGAGGGACCAAAGGAGAGCAGTACTTC. This sequence encodes CASSYGGTKGEQYF.

The rearrangement links TRBV25-1 to TRBJ2-7; the match to TRBD1 covers 8 bases. The CDR3 totals 18 residues. CDR1 MGHDK and CDR2 SYGVNS come from the germline V gene. J was trimmed by 0 bases and V by 0 bases; bases with no gene match: 10. CDR3 nucleotide sequence: TGTGCCAGCAGTGAATATACACACGCGGACAGGGACTCCTACGAGCAGTACTTC. It codes for CASSEYTHADRDSYEQYF.

By frequency in the sample, this clonotype is medium-sized. The rearrangement links TRBV30 to TRBJ1-2; D not resolved. The V gene lost 4 bases and the J gene lost 6 bases, with 39 bases spanning the gap. The CDR3 length is 21 residues. Looked up from germline, CDR1 is GTSNPN and CDR2 is SVGIG (reference sequence). The CDR3 region is CAWIRFATRRPYSVGLNGYTF. CDR3 DNA sequence: TGTGCCTGGATCCGTTTTGCTACGCGGCGACCCTACTCTGTCGGGTTGAATGGCTACACCTTC.

The CDR3 nucleotides read TGCAGCGGGAGAGGGCGGGAGCTCACAGATACGCAGTATTTT. This sequence encodes CSGRGRELTDTQYF. This chain links TRBV29-1 with TRBJ2-3; TRBD2 agrees at 7 bases. The J segment lost 2 bases and the V segment lost 7 bases, leaving 9 bases of the junction unmatched. The CDR3 length is 14 residues. CDR1 and CDR2 (germline): SQVTM, ANQGSEA.

In its sample, this clonotype is large (0.1 to 1%). This chain links TRBV7-9 with TRBJ1-3; a possible D gene is TRBD1 (6 bases). Germline CDR1 is SEHNR and CDR2 is FQNEAQ (reference sequence). The CDR3 extends over 15 amino acids. With 1 base removed from V and 4 bases from J, the gap between germline ends came to 11 bases. The CDR3 here is CASSLERGRGNTIYF. The CDR3 nucleotides are TGTGCCAGCAGCTTAGAAAGGGGGAGAGGAAACACCATATATTTT.

A few counts support this clonotype. The rearrangement links TRBV20-1 to TRBJ2-2, with 9 bases matching TRBD2. V gave up 3 bases and J gave up 5 bases; unmatched junction bases: 10. This CDR3 region has 16 residues. Germline V gene sequence: CDR1 DFQATT, CDR2 SNEGSKA (reference sequence). In DNA, the CDR3 is TGCAGTGCTAGGGTTAGCGGGAGTGATTGGACCGGGGAGCTGTTTTTT. This gives the protein CSARVSGSDWTGELFF.

V and J are TRBV25-1 and TRBJ2-2; D is possibly TRBD2 (6 bases). The germline gives CDR1 MGHDK, CDR2 SYGVNS. The CDR3 has 14 amino acids. The V end was cut by 3 bases, the J end by 4 bases, with 9 bases between. CDR3: CASSERDSTGELFF. The CDR3 region has the DNA TGTGCCAGCAGTGAGAGGGACTCCACCGGGGAGCTGTTTTTT.

This chain connects TRBV20-1 to TRBJ2-3; 11 nucleotides agree with TRBD2. The CDR3 consists of 14 residues. CDR1 is DFQATT, CDR2 SNEGSKA, per germline (reference sequence). V trimming: 5 bases; J trimming: 0 bases; junction bases outside the gene matches: 1. The CDR3 nucleotides read TGCAGTGCTCGGACTAGCGGGAGCACAGATACGCAGTATTTT. It is translated as CSARTSGSTDTQYF.

By proportion, this clonotype is large. The chain combines TRBV6-5 with TRBJ2-7; D possibly uses TRBD1 or TRBD2 (5 bases each). Deletions cut 2 bases from V and 3 bases from J, with 8 bases between. CDR3 length: 13 amino acids. Germline-derived CDR1 and CDR2 are MNHEY and SVGAGI. CDR3 DNA sequence: TGTGCCAGCAGTTACGGGGGAGTCTACGAGCAGTACTTC. Protein sequence: CASSYGGVYEQYF.

The chain recombines TRBV25-1 with TRBJ2-7, with 10 bases fitting TRBD1. Looked up from germline, CDR1 is MGHDK and CDR2 is SYGVNS. Trimming at V came to 4 bases and at J to 4 bases, leaving 7 bases not matched to a gene. The CDR3 has 15 residues. CDR3 coding DNA: TGTGCCAGCAGTGGGGGGGGACAGGGGCTATACGAGCAGTACTTC. This gives the protein CASSGGGQGLYEQYF.

This clonotype was observed a handful of times. This rearrangement joins TRBV19 to TRBJ2-5; TRBD2 matches 11 bases. The CDR3 length is 15 residues. CDR1 is LNHDA and CDR2 is SQIVND in the germline V gene (reference sequence). Germline trimming cut 9 bases from V and 4 bases from J; bases unmatched to any gene: 10. The DNA for the CDR3 is TGTGCCAGCAGTTTTAGCACTAGCGGGAGAGAGACCCAGTACTTC. Translated: CASSFSTSGRETQYF.

Concerning this clonotype: This could be a read error, since a much larger clone is one nucleotide away. The chain recombines TRBV20-1 with TRBJ1-1; no clear D gene. Between the trimmed V and J ends, which lost 3 bases and 4 bases, there was a span of 12 bases. The CDR3 has 13 amino acids. CDR1 is DFQATT and CDR2 is SNEGSKA in the germline V gene (reference sequence). Written as DNA, the CDR3 is TGCAGTGCTAGTAAGGCAGTAAGCACTGAAGCTTTCTTT. Residues: CSASKAVSTEAFF.

V and J are TRBV7-3 and TRBJ2-2; 9 bases agree with TRBD1. The CDR3 totals 16 residues. V trimming: 5 bases; J trimming: 4 bases; junction bases outside the gene matches: 8. Germline CDR1 reads SGHTA; CDR2 reads FQGTGA. The DNA for the CDR3 is TGTGCCAGCAGCCCGCCGGGACAGGGTGTCACCGGGGAGCTGTTTTTT. Its translation: CASSPPGQGVTGELFF.

Sample share makes this clonotype medium-sized. The chain links TRBV12-3 or TRBV12-4 to TRBJ1-2, with D uncertain. This CDR3 spans 12 amino acids. The V end was cut by 4 bases, the J end by 2 bases, with 5 bases between. The chain's CDR3 is CASSSNNYGYTF. The CDR3 DNA reads as TGTGCCAGCAGTTCCAACAACTATGGCTACACCTTC.

This clonotype was picked up a small number of times. The V call is TRBV20-1, the J call TRBJ2-1; no clear D gene. Germline lookup yields CDR1 DFQATT and CDR2 SNEGSKA (reference sequence). The CDR3 totals 15 residues. Trimming pared 0 bases from V and 1 base from J, leaving 10 bases between. The CDR3 DNA follows: TGCAGTGCTAGAGATCTGACGAGGTCCTACAATGAGCAGTTCTTC. It yields the protein CSARDLTRSYNEQFF.

The rearrangement links TRBV5-4 to TRBJ1-2, with no clear D. The CDR3 length is 13 residues. Trimming left V 2 bases short and J 2 bases short, with 7 bases between. The germline V gene encodes CDR1 SGHNT and CDR2 YYREEE (reference sequence). CDR3 sequence reads: CASSLGGNYGYTF. The CDR3 bases are TGTGCCAGCAGCTTAGGAGGGAACTATGGCTACACCTTC.

This clonotype was seen only a few times. This chain joins TRBV4-3 and TRBJ2-2; 7 positions match TRBD2. The length of the CDR3 is 16 residues. Trimming removed 4 bases from V and 5 bases from J; junction bases left unmatched: 10. Germline V CDR1 and CDR2: LGHNA, YSLEER. The CDR3 region is CASSLEAGRGTGELFF. The CDR3 coding sequence is TGCGCCAGCAGCCTTGAGGCGGGGAGGGGTACCGGGGAGCTGTTTTTT.

This clonotype is judged large. V is TRBV6-1 and J is TRBJ1-1, with TRBD1 matching over 7 bases. Germline V CDR1 and CDR2: MNHNS, SASEGT. The CDR3 sequence is 14 residues long. The V segment lost 6 bases and the J segment 1 base; nucleotides outside the gene matches: 5. CDR3 bases: TGTGCCAGCAGCTCCACAGGGGAGAACACTGAAGCTTTCTTT. Its protein is CASSSTGENTEAFF.

In its sample, this clonotype ranks as large. J is TRBJ2-1 and V is TRBV6-5, with 7 bases matching TRBD2. J was trimmed by 0 bases and V by 5 bases; bases with no gene match: 10. CDR3 length: 17 residues. Germline loops: CDR1 MNHEY, CDR2 SVGAGI. CDR3 amino acids: CASSPPTSRSSYNEQFF. As DNA, the CDR3 is TGTGCCAGCAGTCCCCCGACTAGCAGGAGCTCCTACAATGAGCAGTTCTTC.

This clonotype counts as medium-sized. The CDR3 sequence: CASSEAENTEAFF. The CDR3 DNA is TGTGCCAGCAGTGAAGCAGAGAACACTGAAGCTTTCTTT. J is TRBJ1-1 and V is TRBV6-1; D uncertain. Per germline, CDR1 MNHNS and CDR2 SASEGT. CDR3 length equals 13 residues. The V and J ends lost 0 bases and 1 base respectively, with 3 bases between them.